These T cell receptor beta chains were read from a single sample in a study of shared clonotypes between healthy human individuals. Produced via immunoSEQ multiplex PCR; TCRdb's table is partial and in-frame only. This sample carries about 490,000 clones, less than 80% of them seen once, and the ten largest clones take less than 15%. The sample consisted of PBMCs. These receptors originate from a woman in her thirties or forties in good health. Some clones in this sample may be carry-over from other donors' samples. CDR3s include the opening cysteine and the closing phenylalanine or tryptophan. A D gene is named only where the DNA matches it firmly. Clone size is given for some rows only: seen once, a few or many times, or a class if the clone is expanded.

TGTGCCGCACGGGAGGGTGTTGGCACTGAAGCTTTCTTT,CAAREGVGTEAFF,-,TRBJ1-1,few,TRBV2
TGTGCCAGCGCCGCCTCGGGGGGGGCGAACACTGAAGCTTTCTTT,CASAASGGANTEAFF,-,TRBJ1-1,-,TRBV11-3
TGTGCCAGCAGCTTAGTGGCAGGGAACGAGCAGTACTTC,CASSLVAGNEQYF,-,TRBJ2-7,-,TRBV7-6
TGCGCCAGCAGCCCGGGACAGGGGAGCTTCCAAGAGACCCAGTACTTC,CASSPGQGSFQETQYF,TRBD1,TRBJ2-5,-,TRBV5-1
TGTGCCAGCAGTGACTCGACGGGCTACACCTTC,CASSDSTGYTF,-,TRBJ1-2,-,TRBV6-4
TGTGCCAGCTCACCGAACAGGGGGCGAGGGGGTTCCTACGAGCAGTACTTC,CASSPNRGRGGSYEQYF,TRBD1,TRBJ2-7,few,TRBV18
TGTGCCAGCAGCTCAGCCGACCGGGACAGCTATGGCTACACCTTC,CASSSADRDSYGYTF,TRBD1,TRBJ1-2,-,TRBV7-9
TGTGCCAGCAGTGCCACTAGAGGGGGCCAAGAGACCCAGTACTTC,CASSATRGGQETQYF,-,TRBJ2-5,-,TRBV2
TGTGCCAGCAGCTTGGGTCGCGAGCAGTACTTC,CASSLGREQYF,-,TRBJ2-7,-,TRBV5-4
TGTGCCAGCAGCTTCGGCTATTTAGAGACCCAGTACTTC,CASSFGYLETQYF,-,TRBJ2-5,-,TRBV5-8
TGTGCCTCAACTACTCGCAACACTGAAGCTTTCTTT,CASTTRNTEAFF,-,TRBJ1-1,-,TRBV30
TGTGCCAGCAGAGGGGGGGAGAATGAAAAACTGTTTTTT,CASRGGENEKLFF,-,TRBJ1-4,medium-sized,TRBV5-4
TGCGCCAGCAGCTCGGGACAGCGAGGCTACACCTTC,CASSSGQRGYTF,TRBD1,TRBJ1-2,-,TRBV4-3
TGTGCCAGCAGCAGGGACAGGGGGAACACCATATATTTT,CASSRDRGNTIYF,TRBD1,TRBJ1-3,-,TRBV7-9
TGCGCCAGCAGCGCCGGGGGACAGGGGACAGATACGCAGTATTTT,CASSAGGQGTDTQYF,TRBD1,TRBJ2-3,many,TRBV5-1
TGTGCCAGTAGTATGGTGGAGCACAAAAACATTCAGTACTTC,CASSMVEHKNIQYF,-,TRBJ2-4,-,TRBV19
TGTGCCAGCAGTGAACGGACAGGGGGAAACGATGGGCAGTTCTTC,CASSERTGGNDGQFF,TRBD1,TRBJ2-1,-,TRBV25-1
TGTGCCAGCAAGCGGGATGGCGGCGAGCAGTACTTC,CASKRDGGEQYF,TRBD2,TRBJ2-7,-,TRBV2
TGTGCCAGCAGTATCGAACAGGTGTATGGCTACACCTTC,CASSIEQVYGYTF,-,TRBJ1-2,-,TRBV28
TGTGCCAGCAGTGGGGCCCGGCAACCCTACGAGCAGTACTTC,CASSGARQPYEQYF,-,TRBJ2-7,-,TRBV6-1
TGCGCCAGCAGCTCCCTGGGACAGAACACTGAAGCTTTCTTT,CASSSLGQNTEAFF,-,TRBJ1-1,-,TRBV5-1
TGTGCCAGCAGGGGAGGGGAGCCCTCTGGGGCCAACGTCCTGACTTTC,CASRGGEPSGANVLTF,TRBD2,TRBJ2-6,-,TRBV2
TGCGCCAGCAGCCCTGTGGGACAGCGGATTCCTGAAGCTTTCTTT,CASSPVGQRIPEAFF,TRBD1,TRBJ1-1,-,TRBV4-1
TGTGCCAGCAGCCCTCCGGACAGCAACTATGGCTACACCTTC,CASSPPDSNYGYTF,-,TRBJ1-2,-,TRBV6-5
TGTGCCAGCAGCCCACTCCAGGGGGAGGCTCAGCCCCAGCATTTT,CASSPLQGEAQPQHF,TRBD1,TRBJ1-5,-,TRBV28
TGTGCCAGCAGCCAAGGTTTGCCTTTAGAGCAGTACTTC,CASSQGLPLEQYF,-,TRBJ2-7,once,TRBV14
TGTGCCAGCAGCGAAGGGACTAGCGTCGAGCAGTACTTC,CASSEGTSVEQYF,TRBD2,TRBJ2-7,once,TRBV5-4
TGTGCCAGCAGCCACCGCGGAGCAGGGGGCCACACAGATACGCAGTATTTT,CASSHRGAGGHTDTQYF,TRBD1,TRBJ2-3,-,TRBV5-6
TGTGCCAGCAGTTTGGGGCCCCCGGGTATTGATTCACCCCTCCACTTT,CASSLGPPGIDSPLHF,-,TRBJ1-6,-,TRBV28
TGTGCCAGCAGGCTCGGGCAAGACTATGGCTACACCTTC,CASRLGQDYGYTF,-,TRBJ1-2,-,TRBV28
TGTGCCAGCAGCCTTAGCCCCCCCGATACGCAGTATTTT,CASSLSPPDTQYF,-,TRBJ2-3,-,TRBV7-7
TGTGCCAGCAGTGAATATTTCCATGAGCAGTTCTTC,CASSEYFHEQFF,-,TRBJ2-1,-,TRBV6-1
TGTGCCAGCAGCTTGGTGCCCCACCCGGTGAACACCGGGGAGCTGTTTTTT,CASSLVPHPVNTGELFF,-,TRBJ2-2,-,TRBV5-4
TGTGCCAGCAGTTTAGTATCCGGGCTGAACCCGAACACCGGGGAGCTGTTTTTT,CASSLVSGLNPNTGELFF,-,TRBJ2-2,-,TRBV27
TGCAGCGTCCTCCTTGGATTCTACGAGCAGTACTTC,CSVLLGFYEQYF,-,TRBJ2-7,-,TRBV29-1
TGTGCCAGCAGCTTAGCGGGGACCTCCTACGAGCAGTACTTC,CASSLAGTSYEQYF,-,TRBJ2-7,few,TRBV7-8
TGTGCCAGCAGCTTGGACAGGGCCCATGGCTACACCTTC,CASSLDRAHGYTF,TRBD1,TRBJ1-2,few,TRBV7-9
TGTGCCAGCTCACCCGGACAGGGGGCGGGAGAGCAGTACTTC,CASSPGQGAGEQYF,TRBD1,TRBJ2-7,-,TRBV18
TGTGCCAGCTCGCGGTTGGGGGCGCGGGAAAAACTGTTTTTT,CASSRLGAREKLFF,-,TRBJ1-4,-,TRBV6-5